This T cell receptor (beta chain) came from a study of cytomegalovirus exposure and HLA in healthy donors. PCR was performed using 60 Vbeta and 13 Jbeta primers. Sequenced by immunoSEQ multiplex PCR; TCRdb stores in-frame clones only, minus some. In the table there are 45,000 to 65,000 clones, around four fifths of which are singletons. Study-level findings and limits: About 87% or about 30% of the time was how often most TCR beta V segments were productive, according to an earlier analysis. Researchers had no immune exposure information except CMV serostatus available.

About this clone itself: The antigen is unknown.

V lost 0 bases and J lost 2, with 11 bases in between. The CDR3 runs 15 residues. From germline, CDR1 is SGHRS and CDR2 YFSETQ. The sample comprised PBMCs. This sequence was found in a man aged 25 to 40 in good health and CMV-seronegative. The chain uses TRBV5-1 and TRBJ2-5; no reliable D call. The DNA of the CDR3 is TGCGCCAGCAGCTTGGCCGTTGGCAGTCAAGAGACCCAGTACTTC. This sequence encodes CASSLAVGSQETQYF.